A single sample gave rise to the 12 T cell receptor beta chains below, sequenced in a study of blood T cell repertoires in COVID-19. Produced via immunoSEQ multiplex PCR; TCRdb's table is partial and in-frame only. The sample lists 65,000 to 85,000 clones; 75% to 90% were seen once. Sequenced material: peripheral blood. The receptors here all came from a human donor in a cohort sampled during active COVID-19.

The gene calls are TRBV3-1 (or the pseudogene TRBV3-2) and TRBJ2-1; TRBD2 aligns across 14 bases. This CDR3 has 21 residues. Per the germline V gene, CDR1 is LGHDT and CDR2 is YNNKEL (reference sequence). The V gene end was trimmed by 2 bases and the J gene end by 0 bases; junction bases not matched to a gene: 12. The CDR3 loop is CASSQRRLGLAGGRSYNEQFF. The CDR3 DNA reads TGTGCCAGCAGCCAAAGGAGGTTAGGACTAGCGGGGGGCCGCTCCTACAATGAGCAGTTCTTC.

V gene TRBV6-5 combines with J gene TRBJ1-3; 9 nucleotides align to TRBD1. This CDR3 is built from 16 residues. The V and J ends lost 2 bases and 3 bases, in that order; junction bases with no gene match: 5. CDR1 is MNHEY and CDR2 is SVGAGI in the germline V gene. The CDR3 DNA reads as TGTGCCAGCAGTTACCTACCGGGACAGGGTGGAAACACCATATATTTT. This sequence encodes CASSYLPGQGGNTIYF.

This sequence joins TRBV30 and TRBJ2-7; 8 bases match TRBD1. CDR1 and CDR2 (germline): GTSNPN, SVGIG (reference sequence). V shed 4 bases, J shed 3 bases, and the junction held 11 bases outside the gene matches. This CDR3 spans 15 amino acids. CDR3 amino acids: CAWKPRDRRYYEQYF. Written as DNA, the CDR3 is TGTGCCTGGAAACCACGGGACAGGAGATACTACGAGCAGTACTTC. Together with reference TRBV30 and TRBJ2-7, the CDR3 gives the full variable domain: SQTIHQWPATLVQPVGSPLSLECTVEGTSNPNLYWYRQAAGRGLQLLFYSVGIGQISSEVPQNLSASRPQDRQFILSSKKLLLSDSGFYLCAWKPRDRRYYEQYFGPGTRLTVT.

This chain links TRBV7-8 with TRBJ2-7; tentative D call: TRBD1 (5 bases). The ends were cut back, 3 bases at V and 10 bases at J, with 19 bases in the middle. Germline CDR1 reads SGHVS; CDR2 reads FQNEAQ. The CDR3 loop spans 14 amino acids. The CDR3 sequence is CASSLGSAWTRQYF. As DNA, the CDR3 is TGTGCCAGCAGCTTGGGGTCTGCGTGGACACGACAGTACTTC.

The CDR3 loop is CASGGPGQSSYNSPLHF. The CDR3 DNA sequence: TGTGCTAGTGGTGGTCCGGGACAGAGCTCCTATAATTCACCCCTCCACTTT. J is TRBJ1-6 and V is TRBV12-5; the match to TRBD1 covers 7 bases. CDR3 length: 17 amino acids. V dropped 5 bases and J dropped 0; count of bases not matched to a gene: 7. Germline CDR1 is LGHNT and CDR2 is FRNRAP.

Here the CDR3 DNA reads TGTGCCAGCAGCTTTATTCCTAATGAAAAACTGTTTTTT. It codes for CASSFIPNEKLFF. The chain is built from TRBV5-4 and TRBJ1-4; D ambiguous. The CDR3 is 13 residues long. CDR1 is SGHNT and CDR2 is YYREEE in the germline V gene (reference sequence). V lost 2 bases, J lost 3 bases, and 5 bases lay in between.

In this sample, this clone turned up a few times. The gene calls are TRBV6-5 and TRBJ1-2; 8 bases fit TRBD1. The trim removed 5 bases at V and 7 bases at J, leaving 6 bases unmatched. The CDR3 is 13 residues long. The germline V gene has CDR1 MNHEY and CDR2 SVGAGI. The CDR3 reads CASSRTGRGGYTF. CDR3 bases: TGTGCCAGCAGTCGGACAGGGAGGGGTGGCTACACCTTC.

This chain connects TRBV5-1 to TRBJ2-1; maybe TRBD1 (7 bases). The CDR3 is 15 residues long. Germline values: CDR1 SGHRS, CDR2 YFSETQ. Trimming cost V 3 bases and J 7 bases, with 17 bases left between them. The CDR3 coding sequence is TGCGCCAGCAGCTCACGCCTGACAGGGAGGAATGAGCAGTTCTTC. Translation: CASSSRLTGRNEQFF.

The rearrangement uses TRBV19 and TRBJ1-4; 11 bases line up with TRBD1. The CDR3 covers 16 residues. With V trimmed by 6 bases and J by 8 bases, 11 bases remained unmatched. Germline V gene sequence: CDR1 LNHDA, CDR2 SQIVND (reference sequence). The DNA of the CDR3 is TGTGCCAGTAGGGCCGCTCCGGACAGGGGGCGCGAAAAACTGTTTTTT. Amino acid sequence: CASRAAPDRGREKLFF.

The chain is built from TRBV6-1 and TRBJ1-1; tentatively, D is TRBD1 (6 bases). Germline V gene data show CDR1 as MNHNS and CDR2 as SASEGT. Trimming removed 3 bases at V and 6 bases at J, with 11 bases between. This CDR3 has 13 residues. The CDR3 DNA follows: TGTGCCAGCAGTGACCAGGGGCGGGCTGAAGCTTTCTTT. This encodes CASSDQGRAEAFF.

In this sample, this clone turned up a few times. The DNA for the CDR3 is TGTGCCAGCAGCGCCGTGTTCGACTGGTCCGCGAACACCGGGGAGCTGTTTTTT. Its protein is CASSAVFDWSANTGELFF. The chain has TRBV5-4 and TRBJ2-2, with D unresolved. The CDR3 loop spans 18 amino acids. Germline values: CDR1 SGHNT, CDR2 YYREEE (reference sequence). Between the trimmed V and J ends, which lost 4 bases and 0 bases, there was a span of 19 bases.

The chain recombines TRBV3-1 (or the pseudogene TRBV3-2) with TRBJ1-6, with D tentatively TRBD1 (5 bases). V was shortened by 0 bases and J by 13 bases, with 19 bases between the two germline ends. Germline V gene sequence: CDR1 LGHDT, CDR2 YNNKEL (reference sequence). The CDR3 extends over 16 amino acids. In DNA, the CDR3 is TGTGCCAGCAGCCAAGATGGCGGGGTGAAGGGGTCCCCCCTCCACTTT. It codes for CASSQDGGVKGSPLHF.